This T cell receptor (beta chain) was obtained from a study of cytotoxic CD8 clonotypes in ibrutinib-treated CLL. Study-wide results and caveats: Public clonotypes were uncommon and contracted or stayed stable on treatment. T-cell clonality at baseline went above that of age-matched healthy donors and rose and fell with circulating CD8+ T-cell counts.

Depth targeted 1 in 200,000 to 1 in 1 million T cells, averaging about 9.2x coverage per clonotype. Sequenced by immunoSEQ multiplex PCR; TCRdb stores in-frame clones only, minus some. The sample yields more than 200,000 clones, nearly 80% seen once. Note on this clone: Its target is unknown.

The CDR3 runs to 13 residues. V dropped 6 bases and J dropped 10; count of bases not matched to a gene: 8. The V gene's germline CDR1 is MNHEY and CDR2 SVGAGI. Cryopreserved PBMCs provided 2 to 2.5 micrograms of genomic DNA for the TCR beta libraries. The receptor was isolated from a human donor with chronic lymphocytic leukemia. The chain recombines TRBV6-5 with TRBJ2-1; TRBD1 aligns across 8 bases. Sequences were derived from PBMCs, sampled after 12 months of ibrutinib treatment. The CDR3 sequence is CASSQGAGGEQFF. The CDR3 nucleotides are TGTGCCAGCAGCCAGGGGGCTGGGGGGGAGCAGTTCTTC.